The entry below gives a single T cell receptor beta chain sequence along with its context. Antigen specificity is unknown. The method was immunoSEQ multiplex PCR; TCRdb's version includes in-frame clones alone and lacks a portion of them. The data contain some 150,000 clones, roughly 80% of them seen just once; the ten biggest clones take up approximately 27%. The sample belongs to a study of cytotoxic CD8 clonotypes in ibrutinib-treated CLL. About the research overall: Across the patients, 10 to 12 were relapsed/refractory, some 14 treatment-naive and roughly 17 IGHV unmutated. Study results and limitations: Samples from sustained-remission and progressing patients were taken at different times. Stable or contracted on treatment, public clonotypes were also uncommon. At baseline, clonality was higher than in age-matched healthy donors and correlated with CD8+ counts.

Germline V CDR1 and CDR2: MDHEN, SYDVKM. The CDR3 consists of 14 residues. V gave up 3 bases and J gave up 3 bases, with 9 bases separating them. The gene calls are TRBV28 and TRBJ1-3; D is unclear. The TCR originated in a human donor with chronic lymphocytic leukemia. The sample here was PBMCs, taken after 12 months of ibrutinib treatment. This chain's CDR3 is CASSFSGVGNTIYF. CDR3 DNA: TGTGCCAGCAGTTTTAGTGGAGTTGGAAACACCATATATTTT.